The 16 T cell receptor beta chains given below trace back to one sample, sequenced in a study of shared clonotypes between healthy human individuals. Some clones are missing from TCRdb's copy, which holds only in-frame ones; the method was immunoSEQ multiplex PCR. The profile shows around 1.1 million clones, roughly 80% of them singletons. Sequencing input: memory CD4+ T cells from PBMCs. Subset here: CD45RA-negative fraction. The receptors originated from a man aged 18 to 35 in good health. Some clones in this sample may be carry-over from other donors' samples.

This chain joins TRBV6-6 and TRBJ1-1; D is unclear. The CDR3 is made up of 11 amino acids. The germline gives CDR1 MNHNY, CDR2 SVGAGI (reference sequence). V was trimmed by 6 bases and J by 5 bases, leaving 7 bases between them. This CDR3 reads CASRSKTEAFF. The CDR3 nucleotides read TGTGCCAGCAGATCCAAAACTGAAGCTTTCTTT.

This chain's CDR3 is CASSSQGALNIQYF. DNA of the CDR3: TGTGCCAGCAGTTCACAGGGGGCGCTAAACATTCAGTACTTC. The V gene is TRBV28, the J gene TRBJ2-4; 9 positions agree with TRBD1. The CDR3 has 14 amino acids. V was pared by 4 bases and J by 6 bases, with 4 bases of the junction left unmatched. The V gene's germline CDR1 is MDHEN and CDR2 SYDVKM.

The chain employs TRBV28 and TRBJ1-5, with unresolved D. The length of the CDR3 is 19 residues. From germline, CDR1 is MDHEN and CDR2 SYDVKM. Trimming took 7 bases from V and 0 from J, leaving 25 bases between them. DNA for the CDR3: TGTGCCAGCACCCCGATGGAAATGCCGATACTCTATAGCAATCAGCCCCAGCATTTT. This codes for CASTPMEMPILYSNQPQHF.

The rearrangement links TRBV4-2 to TRBJ2-3; D call uncertain. The V gene's germline CDR1 is LGHNA and CDR2 YNFKEQ. CDR3 length equals 16 residues. V lost 1 base and J lost 4, with 15 bases in between. CDR3 residues: CASSQVSGYLADTQYF. The CDR3 nucleotides are TGTGCCAGCAGCCAAGTTTCGGGTTATTTGGCAGATACGCAGTATTTT.

The chain combines TRBV7-9 with TRBJ1-3, with D uncertain. Germline CDR1 SEHNR, CDR2 FQNEAQ (reference sequence). Trimming removed 3 bases from V and 9 bases from J, with 15 bases in between. The CDR3 is 14 residues long. The CDR3 coding sequence is TGTGCCAGCAGCTTTTTCCGCGGAGAGAGCACCATATATTTT. Protein sequence: CASSFFRGESTIYF.

The CDR3 here is CASSYGQGPHEQYF. The CDR3 nucleotides read TGTGCCAGCAGTTATGGACAGGGGCCCCACGAGCAGTACTTC. V usage is TRBV6-5 and J usage is TRBJ2-7; TRBD1 agrees at 9 bases. The length of the CDR3 is 14 residues. V lost 3 bases to trimming and J lost 5 bases; unmatched junction nucleotides: 5. From germline, CDR1 is MNHEY and CDR2 SVGAGI.

The chain is built from TRBV28 and TRBJ1-3; possible D gene TRBD1, 5 bases. Per the germline V gene, CDR1 is MDHEN and CDR2 is SYDVKM. V shed 5 bases and J shed 2 bases, with 10 bases lying between them. The CDR3 length is 14 residues. The CDR3 region is CASSGAGTGNTIYF. The CDR3 coding sequence is TGTGCCAGCAGTGGGGCAGGGACTGGAAACACCATATATTTT. Based on the CDR3 plus reference TRBV28 and TRBJ1-3, the full variable domain is DVKVTQSSRYLVKRTGEKVFLECVQDMDHENMFWYRQDPGLGLRLIYFSYDVKMKEKGDIPEGYSVSREKKERFSLILESASTNQTSMYLCASSGAGTGNTIYFGEGSWLTVV.

A few counts support this clone. CDR3 protein: CASSVDGSQPQHF. The CDR3 DNA reads as TGTGCCAGCAGCGTAGATGGTTCTCAGCCCCAGCATTTT. This chain joins TRBV9 and TRBJ1-5, with D uncertain. Germline CDR1 is SGDLS and CDR2 is YYNGEE. V was shortened by 0 bases and J by 6 bases, with 7 bases between the two germline ends. This CDR3 is 13 amino acids long. Complete variable domain (other parts from reference TRBV9 and TRBJ1-5): DSGVTQTPKHLITATGQRVTLRCSPRSGDLSVYWYQQSLDQGLQFLIQYYNGEERAKGNILERFSAQQFPDLHSELNLSSLELGDSALYFCASSVDGSQPQHFGDGTRLSIL.

The chain combines TRBV5-1 with TRBJ2-1; TRBD1 matches 7 bases. There are 16 residues in the CDR3. Germline trimming cut 0 bases from V and 4 bases from J; bases unmatched to any gene: 7. CDR1 SGHRS and CDR2 YFSETQ come from the germline V gene. The DNA for the CDR3 is TGCGCCAGCAGCTTGGGGGACAGTGGCAGATACAATGAGCAGTTCTTC. It translates to CASSLGDSGRYNEQFF.

The chain links TRBV19 to TRBJ2-7; TRBD2 matches 7 bases. Per germline, CDR1 LNHDA and CDR2 SQIVND (reference sequence). Germline trimming cut 4 bases from V and 6 bases from J; bases unmatched to any gene: 12. This CDR3 comprises 15 residues. CDR3 in amino acids: CASSTLSGAPPEQYF. In DNA, the CDR3 is TGTGCCAGTAGTACCCTCAGCGGGGCACCCCCCGAGCAGTACTTC.

V gene TRBV7-3 combines with J gene TRBJ2-5; 8 bases align to TRBD1. The DNA end is a closer match to TRBJ2-7, so the J assignment may be wrong. There are 15 residues in the CDR3. Germline CDR1 SGHTA, CDR2 FQGTGA. The CDR3 is CASSLAAGGVYEQYF. The CDR3 nucleotides are TGTGCCAGCAGCCTCGCGGCAGGGGGCGTGTACGAGCAGTACTTC.

The J gene is TRBJ1-2, the V gene TRBV28, with D unclear. This CDR3 comprises 15 residues. CDR1 and CDR2 (germline): MDHEN, SYDVKM. The V gene lost 6 bases and the J gene lost 7 bases, with 21 bases spanning the gap. The CDR3 loop reads CASRGGAGNYIGYTF. The CDR3 DNA sequence: TGTGCCAGCAGGGGCGGTGCAGGAAACTATATTGGCTACACCTTC.

The chain employs TRBV5-1 and TRBJ2-7; D perhaps matches TRBD1 (6 bases). The CDR3 totals 14 residues. V gave up 4 bases and J gave up 8 bases, with 19 bases separating them. The germline gives CDR1 SGHRS, CDR2 YFSETQ. In DNA, the CDR3 is TGCGCCAGCAGCATAGGATCCCAGGGGTTGCAGCAGTACTTC. Protein sequence: CASSIGSQGLQQYF.

The CDR3 region is CAWSVSGSPHEQYF. CDR3 DNA: TGTGCCTGGAGTGTCTCCGGGAGTCCCCACGAGCAGTACTTC. This chain uses TRBV30 with TRBJ2-7; D is perhaps TRBD2 (6 bases). V was trimmed by 0 bases and J by 5 bases, leaving 14 bases between them. The CDR3 has 14 residues. Germline CDR1 is GTSNPN and CDR2 is SVGIG (reference sequence).

The gene calls are TRBV6-6 and TRBJ2-2, with D possibly matching TRBD2 (6 bases). V lost 6 bases to trimming and J lost 6 bases, with 17 bases between them. CDR1 and CDR2 (germline): MNHNY, SVGAGI (reference sequence). The CDR3 is 15 residues long. CDR3 amino acids: CASSPPRGGAGELFF. The CDR3 coding sequence is TGTGCCAGCAGCCCCCCGCGGGGTGGTGCCGGGGAGCTGTTTTTT.

The chain employs TRBV25-1 and TRBJ2-5; D may be TRBD2 (6 bases). The CDR3 contains 15 residues. Germline lookup yields CDR1 MGHDK and CDR2 SYGVNS. Trimming took 6 bases from V and 2 from J, leaving 16 bases between them. Written as DNA, the CDR3 is TGTGCCAGCAGGGGAGGAAAACCCCAGCAAGAGACCCAGTACTTC. Its translation: CASRGGKPQQETQYF.